Following are 9 T cell receptor beta chains from one sample sequenced in a study of OX40 agonist ivuxolimab in advanced cancers. Clones were read by immunoSEQ multiplex PCR, and TCRdb kept only the in-frame ones, dropping some. This sample carries 85,000 to 100,000 clones, approximately 85% of them seen once, and the ten largest clones take approximately 0.2%. Material: CD4+ or CD8+ T cells sorted from blood, obtained in a trial of the OX40 agonist ivuxolimab. The receptors shown here come from an adult with an advanced solid tumor such as melanoma, head and neck, liver or kidney cancer.

V gene TRBV4-1 combines with J gene TRBJ1-6; TRBD1 might be the D (5 bases). The CDR3 is made up of 16 amino acids. V was trimmed by 1 base and J by 6 bases, leaving 13 bases between them. The V gene's germline CDR1 is MGHRA and CDR2 YSYEKL. The CDR3: CASSQAYRYSNSPLHF. The CDR3 DNA is TGCGCCAGCAGCCAAGCTTACAGGTACTCTAATTCACCCCTCCACTTT.

The genes are TRBV28 and TRBJ1-3, with no clear D. This CDR3 region has 14 residues. The V end was cut by 0 bases, the J end by 0 bases, with 3 bases between. In germline, CDR1 is MDHEN, CDR2 SYDVKM. Here the CDR3 DNA reads TGTGCCAGCAGTTTATGGGTCTCTGGAAACACCATATATTTT. Its protein is CASSLWVSGNTIYF.

This sequence joins TRBV5-1 and TRBJ2-5; no definite D call. The V and J ends lost 0 bases and 3 bases respectively, with 6 bases between them. Germline CDR1 SGHRS, CDR2 YFSETQ. The CDR3 contains 13 residues. CDR3 nucleotides: TGCGCCAGCAGCTTGGGACATGAAGAGACCCAGTACTTC. Protein: CASSLGHEETQYF.

This rearrangement joins TRBV7-3 to TRBJ2-5, with 7 bases that match TRBD2. Germline CDR1 reads SGHTA; CDR2 reads FQGTGA. CDR3 length: 17 amino acids. Unmatched junction bases numbered 14, after V lost 5 bases and J lost 2 bases. The CDR3 sequence: CASSLGAPGGGQETQYF. The CDR3 DNA reads TGTGCCAGCAGCCTAGGGGCGCCGGGCGGGGGTCAAGAGACCCAGTACTTC.

The chain links TRBV4-3 to TRBJ1-1, with TRBD1 matching over 9 bases. This CDR3 contains 15 residues. V was pared by 6 bases and J by 3 bases, with 8 bases of the junction left unmatched. Per germline, CDR1 LGHNA and CDR2 YSLEER. CDR3 in amino acids: CASRLDRGWDTEAFF. The CDR3 coding sequence is TGCGCCAGCAGACTGGACAGGGGATGGGACACTGAAGCTTTCTTT.

The sample holds one count of this clone. The chain recombines TRBV28 with TRBJ2-7; D perhaps matches TRBD1 (6 bases). The CDR3 length is 14 residues. The V end was cut by 8 bases, the J end by 2 bases, with 16 bases between. Germline-derived CDR1 and CDR2 are MDHEN and SYDVKM. CDR3 residues: CASYNNRVPYEQYF. The DNA of the CDR3 is TGTGCCAGCTACAACAACAGGGTACCCTACGAGCAGTACTTC.

Concerning this clone: This CDR3 fails to terminate in the conserved phenylalanine or tryptophan, so it likely reflects a read error. The DNA is omitted, as the CDR3 cannot be located on it reliably, and the CDR3 follows TCRdb's listing. The gene calls are TRBV7-9 and TRBJ2-3; the DNA was not compared with TRBD2, the D call given in the table. The germline gives CDR1 SEHNR, CDR2 FQNEAQ (reference sequence). The CDR3 is 13 residues long, ends included. The CDR3 loop reads CASSLEGGAIPVG.

This clone appeared a few times. The chain recombines TRBV7-9 with TRBJ2-3, with D perhaps given as TRBD1 or TRBD2 (6 bases each). This CDR3 region has 15 residues. The ends were cut back, 4 bases at V and 6 bases at J, with 17 bases in the middle. In germline, CDR1 is SEHNR, CDR2 FQNEAQ (reference sequence). The CDR3 here is CASSSNRAGWDTQYF. CDR3 DNA: TGTGCCAGCAGCTCCAACAGGGCGGGATGGGATACGCAGTATTTT.

The chain combines TRBV5-1 with TRBJ2-2; a possible D gene is TRBD2 (6 bases). Per the germline V gene, CDR1 is SGHRS and CDR2 is YFSETQ. The V end lost 4 bases, the J end lost 7 bases, and 14 bases lay between the germline ends. The CDR3 is 14 residues long. The CDR3 region has the DNA TGCGCCAGCAGCGCCCTTATCGGGGGCGGGGAGCTGTTTTTT. It is translated as CASSALIGGGELFF.